This TCR beta chain was sequenced for a study of T-cell reconstitution after alpha-beta-depleted transplantation in children. General study points: Roughly two months post-transplant, alpha-beta T cells reportedly originated from several hundred graft clones that had expanded. From surviving recipient T cells and thymic progenitors came the high day-60 TCRbeta diversity observed in some patients. T-cell numbers and diversity, one year after transplant, stemmed largely from T cells that were newly produced.

Unique molecular identifiers featured in how the TCRbeta library was prepared. TCRdb re-analysed the PCR reads in MiXCR, keeping a single row per CDR3 protein. The profile shows a few hundred thousand distinct CDR3 sequences, roughly a tenth of them singletons. This clonotype was detected many times. The target antigen is unknown. V shed 4 bases and J shed 2 bases, with 9 bases lying between them. Germline-derived CDR1 and CDR2 are SGHRS and YFSETQ. The CDR3 totals 13 residues. The clonotype originates from a child less than two years old with acute myeloid leukemia, due to receive a stem cell transplant. The sequences come from PBMCs, collected before TCRalphabeta/CD19-depleted stem cell transplant. The chain has TRBV5-1 and TRBJ1-1; D call uncertain. Here the CDR3 reads CASSAKANTEAFF. Written as DNA, the CDR3 is TGCGCCAGCAGCGCTAAAGCTAACACTGAAGCTTTCTTT.